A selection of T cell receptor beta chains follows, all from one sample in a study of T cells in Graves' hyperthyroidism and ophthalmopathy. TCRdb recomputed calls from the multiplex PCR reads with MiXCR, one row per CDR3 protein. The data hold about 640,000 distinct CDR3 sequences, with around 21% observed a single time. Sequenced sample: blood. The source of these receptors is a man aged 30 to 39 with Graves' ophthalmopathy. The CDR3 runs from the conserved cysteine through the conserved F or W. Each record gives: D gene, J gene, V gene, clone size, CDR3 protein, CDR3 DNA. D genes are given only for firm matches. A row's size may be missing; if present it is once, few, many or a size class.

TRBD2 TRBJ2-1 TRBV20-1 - CSASSGSRGGEQFF TGCAGTGCTTCGAGCGGGAGTAGAGGGGGTGAGCAGTTCTTC
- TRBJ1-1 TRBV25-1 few CASSEEGWGTEAFF TGTGCCAGCAGTGAGGAGGGGTGGGGCACTGAAGCTTTCTTT
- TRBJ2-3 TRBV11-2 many CASSLFGDTQYF TGTGCCAGCAGCTTATTTGGAGATACGCAGTATTTT
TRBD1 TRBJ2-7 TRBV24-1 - CATSDPGQGTYEQYF TGTGCCACCAGTGACCCGGGACAGGGGACATACGAGCAGTACTTC
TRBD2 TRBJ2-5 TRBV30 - CAWGEASGTTQETQYF TGTGCCTGGGGGGAGGCTAGCGGCACCACCCAAGAGACCCAGTACTTC
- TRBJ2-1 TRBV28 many CASSRQLSSYNEQFF TGTGCCAGCAGTCGACAGCTTAGCTCCTACAATGAGCAGTTCTTC
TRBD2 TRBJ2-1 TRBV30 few CAWGEGLAGNNEQFF TGTGCCTGGGGGGAGGGACTAGCGGGAAACAATGAGCAGTTCTTC
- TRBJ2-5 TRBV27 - CASSFGGESWETQYF TGTGCCAGCAGTTTTGGGGGTGAAAGCTGGGAGACCCAGTACTTC
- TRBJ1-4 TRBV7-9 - CASSQTAGGNEKLFF TGTGCCAGCAGCCAAACGGCGGGGGGAAACGAAAAACTGTTTTTT
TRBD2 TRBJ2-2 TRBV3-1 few CASSQAPSGRANTGELFF TGTGCCAGCAGCCAAGCTCCTAGCGGGAGGGCCAACACCGGGGAGCTGTTTTTT
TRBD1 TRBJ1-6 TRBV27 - CASSLKQGAISPLHF TGTGCCAGCAGTTTAAAGCAGGGGGCGATCTCACCCCTCCACTTT
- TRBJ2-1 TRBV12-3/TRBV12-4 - CASSLRAGIGEQFF TGTGCCAGCAGTTTACGGGCGGGAATCGGTGAGCAGTTCTTC
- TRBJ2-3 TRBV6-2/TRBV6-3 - CASSYFGGTDTQYF TGTGCCAGCAGTTACTTCGGAGGGACAGATACGCAGTATTTT
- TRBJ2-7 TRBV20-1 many CSAGGLYEQYF TGCAGTGCCGGGGGACTCTACGAGCAGTACTTC
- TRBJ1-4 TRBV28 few CASGGGRAANEKLFF TGTGCCAGCGGGGGGGGGAGGGCAGCTAATGAAAAACTGTTTTTT
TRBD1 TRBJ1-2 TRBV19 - CASSTGQGSLHNYGYTF TGTGCCAGTAGTACCGGACAGGGATCCCTCCACAACTATGGCTACACCTTC
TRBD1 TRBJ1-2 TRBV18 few CASSPDREGGYTF TGTGCCAGCTCGCCCGACAGGGAGGGTGGCTACACCTTC
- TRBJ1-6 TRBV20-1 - CSARDPPDIYSPLHF TGCAGTGCTAGAGATCCCCCGGACATATATTCACCCCTCCACTTT
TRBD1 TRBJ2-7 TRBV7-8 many CASSPQTGVYEQYF TGTGCCAGCAGCCCCCAGACAGGGGTCTACGAGCAGTACTTC
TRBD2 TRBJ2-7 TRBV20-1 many CSARGLAGITYEQYF TGCAGTGCTAGGGGACTAGCGGGCATTACCTACGAGCAGTACTTC
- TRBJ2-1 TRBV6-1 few CASSEAPYEQFF TGTGCCAGCAGTGAAGCGCCTTATGAGCAGTTCTTC
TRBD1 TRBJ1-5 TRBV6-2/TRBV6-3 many CASSYARGQERGQPQHF TGTGCCAGCAGTTACGCTCGGGGACAGGAACGGGGTCAGCCCCAGCATTTT
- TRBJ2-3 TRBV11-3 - CASNTGSTDTQYF TGTGCCAGCAATACCGGGAGCACAGATACGCAGTATTTT
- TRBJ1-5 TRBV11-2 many CASSFDSGRNQPQHF TGTGCCAGCAGCTTCGACTCAGGGAGAAATCAGCCCCAGCATTTT
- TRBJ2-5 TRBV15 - CATRGPPVETQYF TGTGCCACCAGGGGACCGCCGGTGGAGACCCAGTACTTC
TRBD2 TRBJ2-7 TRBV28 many CASSSPAAGGSYEQYF TGTGCCAGCAGTTCCCCCGCAGCGGGAGGCTCCTACGAGCAGTACTTC
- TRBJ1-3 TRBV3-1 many CASSPNGNTIYF TGTGCCAGCAGCCCAAATGGAAACACCATATATTTT
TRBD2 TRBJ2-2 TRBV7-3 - CVSSKTGTSGGELFF TGTGTCAGCAGCAAGACCGGGACTAGCGGCGGGGAGCTGTTTTTT
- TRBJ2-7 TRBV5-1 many CASSLKDVAYEQYF TGCGCCAGCAGCTTGAAGGACGTCGCCTACGAGCAGTACTTC
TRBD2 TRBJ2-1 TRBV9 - CASSHTKGLVIDNEQFF TGTGCCAGCAGCCACACAAAGGGACTAGTGATCGATAATGAGCAGTTCTTC
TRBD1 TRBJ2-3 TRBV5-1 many CASSFRQGRDTQYF TGCGCCAGCAGCTTTCGACAGGGACGCGATACGCAGTATTTT
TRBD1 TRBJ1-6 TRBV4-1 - CASSQETGAWFNSPLHF TGCGCCAGCAGCCAAGAGACAGGGGCCTGGTTTAATTCACCCCTCCACTTT
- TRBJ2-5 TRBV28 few CASSPLGTGEDF TGTGCCAGCAGTCCTCTCGGGACTGGGGAAGACTTC
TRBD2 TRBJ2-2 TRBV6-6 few CASSYGLAGGPVTGELFF TGTGCCAGCAGTTACGGACTAGCGGGAGGGCCAGTCACCGGGGAGCTGTTTTTT